The 30 T cell receptor beta chains given below trace back to one sample, sequenced in a study of T cell responses to AZD1222 COVID-19 vaccine. Only in-frame clones appear in the TCRdb table, and some are missing; sequencing was by immunoSEQ multiplex PCR. The data contain fewer than 120,000 clones, about nine tenths of them seen just once; the ten biggest clones take up over 6.5%. The source material was peripheral blood, sampled on day 0 of AZD1222 vaccination. The receptors were sampled from an adult in good health.

The count of this clone is one. The J gene is TRBJ2-7, the V gene TRBV14; D uncertain. Per germline, CDR1 SGHDN and CDR2 FVKESK. Trimming shortened V by 4 bases and J by 3 bases, and 10 bases separated the two germline ends. The CDR3 consists of 13 residues. CDR3 amino acids: CASSPPGDYEQYF. CDR3 sequence (DNA): TGTGCCAGCAGCCCCCCGGGTGACTACGAGCAGTACTTC.

The chain carries TRBV28 and TRBJ1-5, with a possible D match to TRBD1 (5 bases). CDR1 and CDR2 from the germline V gene are MDHEN and SYDVKM. The CDR3 spans 13 residues. Trimming took off 8 bases at V and 10 bases at J, with 18 bases between the two ends. DNA for the CDR3: TGTGCCAGCCGTACCTCGGGGCAGCCTCCCCAGCATTTT. This translates into CASRTSGQPPQHF. Full variable domain (missing parts from reference TRBV28 and TRBJ1-5): DVKVTQSSRYLVKRTGEKVFLECVQDMDHENMFWYRQDPGLGLRLIYFSYDVKMKEKGDIPEGYSVSREKKERFSLILESASTNQTSMYLCASRTSGQPPQHFGDGTRLSIL.

The J gene is TRBJ1-5, the V gene TRBV12-5; D call uncertain. The CDR3 totals 12 residues. CDR1 and CDR2 (germline): LGHNT, FRNRAP. Trimming shortened V by 1 base and J by 11 bases, and 9 bases separated the two germline ends. CDR3 region: CASGLGTPAQHF. For the CDR3, the DNA is TGTGCTAGTGGTTTGGGGACCCCGGCCCAGCATTTT.

The chain carries TRBV5-6 and TRBJ1-6; D call uncertain. The CDR3 has 16 residues. Germline CDR1 and CDR2: SGHDT and YYEEEE. V dropped 4 bases and J dropped 3 bases, with 14 bases sitting between them. CDR3 nucleotides: TGTGCCAGCAGCACCTTAGGTACGGACTATAATTCACCCCTCCACTTT. This sequence encodes CASSTLGTDYNSPLHF.

V is TRBV3-1 (or the pseudogene TRBV3-2) and J is TRBJ2-1; D possibly corresponds to TRBD1 (5 bases). Deletions cut 2 bases from V and 2 bases from J, with 10 bases between. Germline-derived CDR1 and CDR2 are LGHDT and YNNKEL (reference sequence). The CDR3 length is 15 residues. CDR3 in amino acids: CASSQNQGTYNEQFF. The CDR3 DNA reads TGTGCCAGCAGCCAAAATCAGGGCACCTACAATGAGCAGTTCTTC.

The rearrangement uses TRBV27 and TRBJ2-3, with a weak D call TRBD2 (6 bases). Trimming left V 2 bases short and J 2 bases short, with 11 bases between. In germline, CDR1 is MNHEY, CDR2 SMNVEV (reference sequence). This CDR3 comprises 15 residues. The CDR3 spells CASSLGGTLTDTQYF. The DNA of the CDR3 is TGTGCCAGCAGTTTAGGAGGGACTCTCACAGATACGCAGTATTTT.

This chain uses TRBV28 with TRBJ2-7; D not certain. CDR3 length: 14 residues. With 2 bases removed from V and 0 bases from J, the gap between germline ends came to 8 bases. Germline CDR1 MDHEN, CDR2 SYDVKM. This CDR3 reads CASSLLESSYEQYF. CDR3 DNA: TGTGCCAGCAGTTTACTGGAAAGCTCCTACGAGCAGTACTTC. Full variable domain (rest looked up from reference TRBV28 and TRBJ2-7): DVKVTQSSRYLVKRTGEKVFLECVQDMDHENMFWYRQDPGLGLRLIYFSYDVKMKEKGDIPEGYSVSREKKERFSLILESASTNQTSMYLCASSLLESSYEQYFGPGTRLTVT.

The chain couples TRBV6-5 to TRBJ2-7, with 8 bases aligning to TRBD1. The CDR3 loop spans 14 amino acids. CDR1 is MNHEY, CDR2 SVGAGI, per germline. Unmatched junction bases numbered 4, after V lost 4 bases and J lost 2 bases. DNA for the CDR3: TGTGCCAGCAGTTCCATACAGGGGGCCTACGAGCAGTACTTC. Residues: CASSSIQGAYEQYF.

The J gene is TRBJ1-1, the V gene TRBV15, with no clear D. This CDR3 is built from 15 residues. Trimming took 1 base from V and 1 from J, leaving 10 bases between them. CDR1 is LNHNV, CDR2 YYDKDF, per germline (reference sequence). The CDR3: CATSRVRTANTEAFF. The DNA for the CDR3 is TGTGCCACCAGCAGAGTTAGGACCGCGAACACTGAAGCTTTCTTT.

The chain carries TRBV23-1 and TRBJ2-3; maybe TRBD2 (6 bases). TRBV23-1 is reported as an ORF; its role is uncertain. The CDR3 runs 20 residues. Trimming stripped 0 bases from V and 0 bases from J, with 22 bases between. CDR3 sequence reads: CASSQSEGPPGTSSTDTQYF. CDR3 DNA: TGCGCCAGCAGTCAATCGGAGGGCCCCCCGGGTACTTCTAGCACAGATACGCAGTATTTT.

V gene TRBV11-3 combines with J gene TRBJ2-4; the D gene could be TRBD1 or TRBD2 (5 bases each). The V and J ends lost 6 bases and 1 base respectively, with 16 bases between them. The CDR3 spans 16 residues. Germline V gene sequence: CDR1 SGHNT, CDR2 YENEEA. The CDR3 DNA follows: TGTGCCAGCAGTTCCGGGGACGGCACGGCCAAAAACATTCAGTACTTC. It encodes CASSSGDGTAKNIQYF.

The chain combines TRBV5-1 with TRBJ1-1; the D is unclear. Germline V gene data show CDR1 as SGHRS and CDR2 as YFSETQ. V gave up 5 bases and J gave up 1 base, with 9 bases separating them. This CDR3 has 13 amino acids. The chain's CDR3 is CASRLGSNTEAFF. The CDR3, as DNA: TGCGCCAGCAGGCTTGGGTCGAACACTGAAGCTTTCTTT.

This chain links TRBV6-5 with TRBJ1-5; 11 nucleotides match TRBD1. Losses at the gene ends were 6 bases for V and 5 bases for J; bases not matched to a gene: 6. CDR3 length: 15 residues. Germline lookup yields CDR1 MNHEY and CDR2 SVGAGI. CDR3 coding DNA: TGTGCCAGCAGAGGGGACAGGGGGAACGATCAGCCCCAGCATTTT. Its translation is CASRGDRGNDQPQHF.

The genes are TRBV9 and TRBJ1-5; D perhaps matches TRBD1 (6 bases). CDR3 length equals 14 residues. V shed 7 bases and J shed 4 bases, with 15 bases lying between them. Germline-derived CDR1 and CDR2 are SGDLS and YYNGEE. CDR3 loop: CASARGGDNQPQHF. The CDR3 region has the DNA TGTGCCAGCGCGAGGGGGGGAGATAATCAGCCCCAGCATTTT.

The chain links TRBV18 to TRBJ2-7, with 8 positions matching TRBD1. Germline values: CDR1 KGHSH, CDR2 LQKENI. The CDR3 loop spans 15 amino acids. Unmatched junction bases numbered 6, after V lost 3 bases and J lost 2 bases. This chain's CDR3 is CASSPMRTGTYEQYF. CDR3 sequence (DNA): TGTGCCAGCTCACCCATGAGGACAGGGACCTACGAGCAGTACTTC.

This chain uses TRBV7-9 with TRBJ1-3, with 8 positions matching TRBD1. The trim removed 5 bases at V and 0 bases at J, leaving 3 bases unmatched. The CDR3 consists of 15 residues. The germline V gene encodes CDR1 SEHNR and CDR2 FQNEAQ (reference sequence). DNA of the CDR3: TGTGCCAGCAGCACGGACAGGGCCTCTGGAAACACCATATATTTT. Amino acids: CASSTDRASGNTIYF. The full variable domain, completed using reference TRBV7-9 and TRBJ1-3, is DTGVSQNPRHKITKRGQNVTFRCDPISEHNRLYWYRQTLGQGPEFLTYFQNEAQLEKSRLLSDRFSAERPKGSFSTLEIQRTEQGDSAMYLCASSTDRASGNTIYFGEGSWLTVV.

The J gene is TRBJ1-5, the V gene TRBV10-2, with a possible D match to TRBD1 (6 bases). V dropped 8 bases and J dropped 7 bases, with 12 bases sitting between them. Looked up from germline, CDR1 is WSHSY and CDR2 is SAAADI. The CDR3 is made up of 12 amino acids. CDR3 in DNA: TGCGCCAGCCAACAGGGCGGACAGCCCCAGCATTTT. Protein sequence: CASQQGGQPQHF.

The chain recombines TRBV11-3 with TRBJ1-1, with TRBD1 matching 7 bases. Unmatched junction bases numbered 3, after V lost 7 bases and J lost 1 base. CDR3 size: 13 residues. The germline V gene encodes CDR1 SGHNT and CDR2 YENEEA. CDR3 protein: CASIRTGNTEAFF. The CDR3 region has the DNA TGTGCCAGCATCCGGACAGGGAACACTGAAGCTTTCTTT.

This chain joins TRBV27 and TRBJ1-2; weak D call: TRBD1 (6 bases). Trimming cost V 10 bases and J 2 bases, with 20 bases left between them. In germline, CDR1 is MNHEY, CDR2 SMNVEV (reference sequence). The CDR3 covers 15 residues. CDR3 protein: CATPAYRVSNYGYTF. The DNA of the CDR3 is TGTGCCACCCCAGCCTACAGGGTGTCCAACTATGGCTACACCTTC.

The chain uses TRBV28 and TRBJ1-6; 9 bases fit TRBD1. With 6 bases clipped from V and 0 bases from J, the junction kept 9 bases outside the gene matches. The CDR3 spans 18 residues. From germline, CDR1 is MDHEN and CDR2 SYDVKM. The chain's CDR3 is CASRTTGGGSSYNSPLHF. CDR3 nucleotide sequence: TGTGCCAGCAGGACGACAGGGGGGGGTAGCTCCTATAATTCACCCCTCCACTTT. Together with reference TRBV28 and TRBJ1-6, the CDR3 gives the full variable domain: DVKVTQSSRYLVKRTGEKVFLECVQDMDHENMFWYRQDPGLGLRLIYFSYDVKMKEKGDIPEGYSVSREKKERFSLILESASTNQTSMYLCASRTTGGGSSYNSPLHFGNGTRLTVT.

The chain uses TRBV18 and TRBJ1-6; TRBD1 aligns across 7 bases. V trimming: 1 base; J trimming: 7 bases; junction bases outside the gene matches: 4. This CDR3 spans 15 amino acids. Germline V CDR1 and CDR2: KGHSH, LQKENI. The CDR3 here is CASSPRQGGNSPLHF. The CDR3 nucleotides are TGTGCCAGCTCACCACGGCAGGGGGGGAATTCACCCCTCCACTTT.

There are a few counts of this clone. The V gene is TRBV6-1, the J gene TRBJ1-2; 9 bases are a match to TRBD1. With 1 base clipped from V and 3 bases from J, the junction kept 0 bases outside the gene matches. From germline, CDR1 is MNHNS and CDR2 SASEGT. This CDR3 comprises 14 residues. CDR3 in amino acids: CASSEGDRDYGYTF. DNA of the CDR3: TGTGCCAGCAGTGAAGGGGACAGGGACTATGGCTACACCTTC.

This sequence joins TRBV11-2 and TRBJ2-5; a possible D gene is TRBD2 (6 bases). With 6 bases removed from V and 6 bases from J, the gap between germline ends came to 14 bases. This CDR3 comprises 13 residues. Germline V CDR1 and CDR2: SGHAT, FQNNGV. The CDR3, as DNA: TGTGCCAGCAGGGACGGGACTCAACAGACCCAGTACTTC. Amino acids: CASRDGTQQTQYF.

J is TRBJ1-4 and V is TRBV2; 10 bases align to TRBD1. The CDR3 consists of 13 residues. V lost 8 bases and J lost 5; bases outside the gene matches: 2. Germline CDR1 SNHLY, CDR2 FYNNEI. CDR3 coding DNA: TGTGCCAGCTGGACAGGGGGAAATGAAAAACTGTTTTTT. Translation gives CASWTGGNEKLFF.

This chain uses TRBV3-1 (or the pseudogene TRBV3-2) with TRBJ1-5; D possibly corresponds to TRBD1 (5 bases). The CDR3 totals 14 residues. Germline CDR1 is LGHDT and CDR2 is YNNKEL (reference sequence). The V gene lost 4 bases and the J gene lost 6 bases, with 13 bases spanning the gap. The CDR3 sequence: CASSPAGAGQPQHF. CDR3 DNA sequence: TGTGCCAGCAGCCCTGCCGGGGCCGGTCAGCCCCAGCATTTT.

The gene calls are TRBV6-5 and TRBJ1-5, with D unresolved. Trimming cost V 8 bases and J 1 base, with 9 bases left between them. Germline V gene data show CDR1 as MNHEY and CDR2 as SVGAGI. The CDR3 contains 13 residues. The CDR3 nucleotides read TGTGCCAGCGGCAAAGTGAGCAATCAGCCCCAGCATTTT. Protein: CASGKVSNQPQHF.

The chain employs TRBV28 and TRBJ1-1; D not certain. The CDR3 length is 13 residues. V was trimmed by 4 bases and J by 1 base, leaving 7 bases between them. Germline-derived CDR1 and CDR2 are MDHEN and SYDVKM. CDR3 coding DNA: TGTGCCAGCAGTTACGTGAAGAACACTGAAGCTTTCTTT. It translates to CASSYVKNTEAFF.

The chain combines TRBV10-1 with TRBJ1-1; 9 nucleotides align to TRBD1. Germline trimming cut 6 bases from V and 3 bases from J; bases unmatched to any gene: 2. This CDR3 contains 13 residues. Looked up from germline, CDR1 is WNHNN and CDR2 is SYGVQD (reference sequence). Here the CDR3 DNA reads TGCGCCAGCAGGCGGGACAGGGACACTGAAGCTTTCTTT. Translated: CASRRDRDTEAFF.

This clone appeared once. The V call is TRBV5-1, the J call TRBJ1-5; no reliable D call. The CDR3 runs 15 residues. CDR1 and CDR2 from the germline V gene are SGHRS and YFSETQ. V lost 0 bases to trimming and J lost 0 bases, with 7 bases between them. This CDR3 is CASSLEAGSNQPQHF. The CDR3 DNA reads TGCGCCAGCAGCTTGGAGGCAGGTAGCAATCAGCCCCAGCATTTT.

J is TRBJ1-5 and V is TRBV3-1 (or the pseudogene TRBV3-2); D gene ambiguous. V was pared by 4 bases and J by 2 bases, with 9 bases between. CDR1 is LGHDT and CDR2 is YNNKEL in the germline V gene (reference sequence). The CDR3 extends over 14 amino acids. The CDR3 sequence: CASSRGRGNQPQHF. The CDR3 DNA reads as TGTGCCAGCAGCCGAGGACGAGGCAATCAGCCCCAGCATTTT.